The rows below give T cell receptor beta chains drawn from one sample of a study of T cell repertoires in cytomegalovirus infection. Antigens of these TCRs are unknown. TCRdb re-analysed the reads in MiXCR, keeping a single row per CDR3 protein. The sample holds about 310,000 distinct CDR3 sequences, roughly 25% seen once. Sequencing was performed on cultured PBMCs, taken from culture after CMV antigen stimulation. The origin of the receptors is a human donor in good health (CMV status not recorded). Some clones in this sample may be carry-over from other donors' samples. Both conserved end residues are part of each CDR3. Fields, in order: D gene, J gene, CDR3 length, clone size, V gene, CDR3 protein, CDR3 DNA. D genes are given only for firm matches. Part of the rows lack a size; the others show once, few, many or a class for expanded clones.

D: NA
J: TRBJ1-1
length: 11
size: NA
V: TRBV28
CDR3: CATGGNTEAFF
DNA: TGTGCCACTGGAGGGAACACTGAAGCTTTCTTT

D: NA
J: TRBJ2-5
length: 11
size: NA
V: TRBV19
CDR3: CASSPWETQYF
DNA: TGTGCCAGTAGTCCTTGGGAGACCCAGTACTTC

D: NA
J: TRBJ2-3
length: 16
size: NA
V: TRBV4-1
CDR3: CASSLELGTRTDTQYF
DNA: TGCGCCAGCAGCCTTGAGTTAGGGACACGCACAGATACGCAGTATTTT

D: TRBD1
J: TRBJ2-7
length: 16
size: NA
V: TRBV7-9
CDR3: CASSMGTRTGGYEQYF
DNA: TGTGCCAGCAGCATGGGGACCCGGACAGGGGGGTACGAGCAGTACTTC

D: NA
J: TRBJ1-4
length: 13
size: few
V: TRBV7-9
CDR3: CATDRQAQEKLFF
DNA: TGTGCCACCGACAGACAAGCTCAAGAAAAACTGTTTTTT

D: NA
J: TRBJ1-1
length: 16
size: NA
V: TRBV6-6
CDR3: CAIHRLSGGYITEAFF
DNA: TGTGCCATCCACCGCTTATCCGGGGGGTACATCACTGAAGCTTTCTTT

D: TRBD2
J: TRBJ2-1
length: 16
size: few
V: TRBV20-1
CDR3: CSALPTRLAGNNEQFF
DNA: TGCAGTGCTCTCCCTACCAGACTAGCGGGAAACAATGAGCAGTTCTTC

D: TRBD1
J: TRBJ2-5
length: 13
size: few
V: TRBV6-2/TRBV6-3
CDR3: CASSYGQGETQYF
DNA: TGTGCCAGCAGTTACGGACAGGGGGAGACCCAGTACTTC

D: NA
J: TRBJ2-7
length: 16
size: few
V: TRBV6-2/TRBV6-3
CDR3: CASSPWGPPTSYEQYF
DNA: TGTGCCAGCAGCCCGTGGGGCCCTCCAACCTCCTACGAGCAGTACTTC

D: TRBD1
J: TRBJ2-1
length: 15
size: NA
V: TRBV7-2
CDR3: CASSGVGTGSNEQFF
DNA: TGTGCCAGCAGCGGCGTGGGGACAGGGTCCAATGAGCAGTTCTTC

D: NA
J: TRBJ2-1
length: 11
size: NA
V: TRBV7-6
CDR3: CASSVSDEQFF
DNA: TGTGCCAGCAGCGTATCAGATGAGCAGTTCTTC

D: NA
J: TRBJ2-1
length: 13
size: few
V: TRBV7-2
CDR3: CASSLDFRSMQFF
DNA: TGTGCCAGCAGCTTAGATTTCCGTTCCATGCAGTTCTTC

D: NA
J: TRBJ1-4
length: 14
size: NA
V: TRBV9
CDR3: CASSQGSTNEKLFF
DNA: TGTGCCAGCAGCCAAGGGTCAACTAATGAAAAACTGTTTTTT

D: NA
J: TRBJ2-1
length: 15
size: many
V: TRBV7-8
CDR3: CASSLNRLTYNEQFF
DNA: TGTGCCAGCAGCTTGAACAGGCTCACCTACAATGAGCAGTTCTTC

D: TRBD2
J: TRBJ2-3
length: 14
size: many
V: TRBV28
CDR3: CASSSAGATDTQYF
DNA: TGTGCCAGTTCATCGGCGGGAGCAACAGATACGCAGTATTTT

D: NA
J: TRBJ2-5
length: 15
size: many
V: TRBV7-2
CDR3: CASGSYHRALETQYF
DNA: TGTGCCAGCGGCTCATACCACAGGGCCCTCGAGACCCAGTACTTC

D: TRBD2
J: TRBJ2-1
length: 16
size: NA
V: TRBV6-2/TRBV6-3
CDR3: CASKAGLAGSRDEQFF
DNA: TGTGCCAGCAAGGCAGGACTAGCGGGAAGTCGGGATGAGCAGTTCTTC

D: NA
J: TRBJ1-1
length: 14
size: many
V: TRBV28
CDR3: CASSLLLGDTEAFF
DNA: TGTGCCAGCAGTTTGTTGCTGGGCGACACTGAAGCTTTCTTT

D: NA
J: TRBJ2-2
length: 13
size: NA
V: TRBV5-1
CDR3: CASREDLVGELFF
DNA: TGCGCCAGCAGGGAAGACTTGGTCGGGGAGCTGTTTTTT

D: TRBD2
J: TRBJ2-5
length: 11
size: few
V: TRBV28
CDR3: CASSSGLAEAF
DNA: TGTGCCAGCAGTTCCGGACTAGCTGAGGCCTTC

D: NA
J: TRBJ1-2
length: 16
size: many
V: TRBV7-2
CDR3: CASSPYPGGSNYGYTF
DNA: TGTGCCAGCAGCCCCTACCCCGGGGGGAGCAACTATGGCTACACCTTC

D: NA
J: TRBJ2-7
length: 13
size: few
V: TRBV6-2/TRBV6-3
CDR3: CASRRAGQSEQYF
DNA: TGTGCCAGCAGACGCGCGGGACAGTCCGAGCAGTACTTC

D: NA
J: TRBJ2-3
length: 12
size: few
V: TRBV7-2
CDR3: CASSMSADTQYF
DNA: TGTGCCAGCAGCATGTCCGCAGATACGCAGTATTTT

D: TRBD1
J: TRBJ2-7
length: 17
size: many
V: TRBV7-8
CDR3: CASSLLVGDRGFQEQYF
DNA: TGTGCCAGCAGCTTATTAGTAGGGGACAGGGGGTTTCAGGAGCAGTACTTC

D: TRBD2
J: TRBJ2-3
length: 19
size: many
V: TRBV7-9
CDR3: CASSSGLAGVISGTDTQYF
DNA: TGTGCCAGCAGCTCGGGACTAGCGGGAGTAATTTCTGGCACAGATACGCAGTATTTT

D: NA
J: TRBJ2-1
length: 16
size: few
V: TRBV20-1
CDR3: CSAFAFKNSSYNEQFF
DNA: TGCAGTGCTTTCGCTTTCAAAAATAGCTCCTACAATGAGCAGTTCTTC

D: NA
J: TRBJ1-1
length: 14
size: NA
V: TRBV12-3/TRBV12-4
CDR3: CASSFSGTNTEAFF
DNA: TGTGCCAGCAGTTTCTCGGGTACGAACACTGAAGCTTTCTTT

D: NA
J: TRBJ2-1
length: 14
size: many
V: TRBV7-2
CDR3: CASLRDWGTNEQFF
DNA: TGTGCCAGCCTCAGGGACTGGGGTACGAATGAGCAGTTCTTC

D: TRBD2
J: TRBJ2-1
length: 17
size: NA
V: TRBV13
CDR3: CASSTGTSGPVDNEQFF
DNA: TGTGCCAGCAGTACTGGGACTAGCGGGCCGGTCGACAATGAGCAGTTCTTC

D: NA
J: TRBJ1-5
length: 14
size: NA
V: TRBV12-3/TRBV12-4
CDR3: CASSPQGYGQPQHF
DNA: TGTGCCAGCAGCCCACAGGGATACGGTCAGCCCCAGCATTTT

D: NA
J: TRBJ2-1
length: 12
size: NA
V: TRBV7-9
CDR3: CASRATGNEQFF
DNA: TGTGCCAGCAGAGCCACAGGGAATGAGCAGTTCTTC

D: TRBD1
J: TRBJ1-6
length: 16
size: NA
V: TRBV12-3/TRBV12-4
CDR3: CASRLRTGGSGSPLHF
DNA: TGTGCCAGCAGGCTAAGGACAGGGGGCTCGGGGTCACCCCTCCACTTT

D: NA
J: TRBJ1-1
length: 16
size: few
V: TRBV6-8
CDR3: CASSGGRSRVNTEAFF
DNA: TGTGCCAGCAGCGGTGGACGAAGCCGGGTGAACACTGAAGCTTTCTTT

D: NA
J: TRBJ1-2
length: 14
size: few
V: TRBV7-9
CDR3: CASSLADFNYGYTF
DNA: TGTGCCAGCAGCTTAGCGGACTTTAACTATGGCTACACCTTC

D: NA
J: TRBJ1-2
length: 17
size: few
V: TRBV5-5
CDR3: CASNFRPQGRPRYGYTF
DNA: TGTGCCAGCAACTTCCGCCCTCAGGGACGTCCTAGGTATGGCTACACCTTC

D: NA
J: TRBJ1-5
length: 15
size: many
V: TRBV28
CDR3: CASSLIRQGNQPQHF
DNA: TGTGCCAGCAGTTTAATCAGACAGGGCAATCAGCCCCAGCATTTT

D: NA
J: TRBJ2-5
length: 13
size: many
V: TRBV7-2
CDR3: CASSSLGQETQYF
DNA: TGTGCCAGCAGCTCACTAGGCCAAGAGACCCAGTACTTC

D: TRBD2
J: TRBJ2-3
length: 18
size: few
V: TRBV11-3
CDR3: CASSNGTSGLPSTDTQYF
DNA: TGTGCCAGCAGCAACGGGACTAGCGGGCTGCCTAGCACAGATACGCAGTATTTT

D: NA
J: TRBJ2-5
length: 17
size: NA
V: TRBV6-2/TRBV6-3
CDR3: CASSTPGVSPTKETQYF
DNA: TGTGCCAGCAGCACCCCGGGCGTGTCCCCTACCAAAGAGACCCAGTACTTC

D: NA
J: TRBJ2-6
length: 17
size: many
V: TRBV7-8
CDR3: CASSLEGDTSGANVLTF
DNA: TGTGCCAGCAGCTTAGAAGGAGATACCTCTGGGGCCAACGTCCTGACTTTC

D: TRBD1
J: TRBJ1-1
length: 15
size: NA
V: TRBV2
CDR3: CASSSEDRGNTEAFF
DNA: TGTGCCAGCAGCTCGGAGGACAGGGGGAACACTGAAGCTTTCTTT

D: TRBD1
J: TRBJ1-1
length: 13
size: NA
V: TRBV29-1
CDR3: CSGLTGVSTEAFF
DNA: TGCAGCGGCCTTACAGGGGTGAGCACTGAAGCTTTCTTT

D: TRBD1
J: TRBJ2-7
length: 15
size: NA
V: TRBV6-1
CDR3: CASIPLGQGGGEQYF
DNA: TGTGCCAGCATTCCACTGGGACAGGGTGGGGGCGAGCAGTACTTC